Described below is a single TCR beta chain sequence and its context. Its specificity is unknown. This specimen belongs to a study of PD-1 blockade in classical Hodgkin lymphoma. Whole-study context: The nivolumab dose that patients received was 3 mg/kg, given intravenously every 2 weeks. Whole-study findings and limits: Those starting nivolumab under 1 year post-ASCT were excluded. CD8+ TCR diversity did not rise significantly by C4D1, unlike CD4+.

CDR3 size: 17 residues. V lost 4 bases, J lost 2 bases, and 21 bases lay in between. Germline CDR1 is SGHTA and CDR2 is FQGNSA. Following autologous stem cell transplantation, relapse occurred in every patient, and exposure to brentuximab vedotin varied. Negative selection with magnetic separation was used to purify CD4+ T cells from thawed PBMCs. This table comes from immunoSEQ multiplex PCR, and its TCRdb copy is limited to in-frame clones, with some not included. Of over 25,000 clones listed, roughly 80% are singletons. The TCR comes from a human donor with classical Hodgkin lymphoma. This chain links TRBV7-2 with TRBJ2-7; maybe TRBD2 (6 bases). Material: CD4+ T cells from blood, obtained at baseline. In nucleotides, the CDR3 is TGTGCCAGCAGCTATAACCCGACGGGCGGGGACCCCTACGAGCAGTACTTC. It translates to CASSYNPTGGDPYEQYF.